This T cell receptor (beta chain) was observed in a study of T cell responses to AZD1222 COVID-19 vaccine. Regarding this clone: Its antigen is currently unknown.

Germline trimming cut 2 bases from V and 5 bases from J; bases unmatched to any gene: 7. The CDR3 extends over 16 amino acids. CDR1 and CDR2 from the germline V gene are SGHRS and YFSETQ. Points from the study as a whole: Every sample of the repertoires postdated the peak T cell response.

TCRdb keeps only in-frame clones here, not all; method: immunoSEQ multiplex PCR. The sample records 130,000 to 150,000 clones, around 88% being singletons. Sequenced here: peripheral blood, sampled on day 0 of MenACWY control vaccination. The receptor was derived from an adult in good health. This sequence joins TRBV5-1 and TRBJ2-2; 9 nucleotides agree with TRBD1. CDR3 protein: CASSFSGTGLTGELFF. The DNA of the CDR3 is TGCGCCAGCAGCTTTTCCGGGACAGGGCTTACCGGGGAGCTGTTTTTT. Full variable domain (missing parts from reference TRBV5-1 and TRBJ2-2): KAGVTQTPRYLIKTRGQQVTLSCSPISGHRSVSWYQQTPGQGLQFLFEYFSETQRNKGNFPGRFSGRQFSNSRSEMNVSTLELGDSALYLCASSFSGTGLTGELFFGEGSRLTVL.